The 11 T cell receptor beta chains listed next were all sequenced from one sample in a study of shared clonotypes between healthy human individuals. Measured with immunoSEQ multiplex PCR; TCRdb has only the in-frame clones, and not every one. Of 170,000 or so clones in the sample, approximately 70% were seen once. Sequenced: memory CD4+ T cells sorted from blood. Documented subset: CD45RA-negative fraction. The receptors stem from a man aged 25-45 years in good health.

The CDR3 DNA reads TGTGCCAGCAGCCAGGGACAGGAAAATGAGCAGTTCTTC. Translating it yields CASSQGQENEQFF. The gene calls are TRBV7-9 and TRBJ2-1; 8 bases match TRBD1. Looked up from germline, CDR1 is SEHNR and CDR2 is FQNEAQ (reference sequence). The CDR3 has 13 amino acids. Trimming cost V 5 bases and J 7 bases; bases outside gene matches: 4.

This clone has more than one count but fewer than ten. The rearrangement links TRBV7-8 to TRBJ1-2; TRBD1 matches 8 bases. V was clipped by 2 bases and J by 3 bases; unmatched bases: 8. CDR3 size: 16 residues. Per germline, CDR1 SGHVS and CDR2 FQNEAQ. CDR3 residues: CASSLTGQGSHYGYTF. CDR3 nucleotides: TGTGCCAGCAGCTTAACCGGACAGGGTTCGCACTATGGCTACACCTTC.

The chain links TRBV7-2 to TRBJ1-1; TRBD1 aligns across 7 bases. Losses at the gene ends were 3 bases for V and 11 bases for J; bases not matched to a gene: 6. CDR3 length: 12 residues. Germline CDR1 SGHTA, CDR2 FQGNSA. This CDR3 is CASSLTGMDAFF. The DNA for the CDR3 is TGTGCCAGCAGCTTGACAGGGATGGACGCTTTCTTT. Combining the CDR3 with reference TRBV7-2 and TRBJ1-1 gives the whole variable domain GAGVSQSPSNKVTEKGKDVELRCDPISGHTALYWYRQSLGQGLEFLIYFQGNSAPDKSGLPSDRFSAERTGGSVSTLTIQRTQQEDSAVYLCASSLTGMDAFFGQGTRLTVV.

About this clone itself: A read error may account for a junction end that differs from germline. The chain combines TRBV7-3 with TRBJ2-1, with D possibly matching TRBD1 (6 bases). Germline-derived CDR1 and CDR2 are SGHTA and FQGTGA. This CDR3 spans 12 amino acids. The CDR3 DNA follows: TGTGCCAGCAGCGGGAGCCAGGGGAATGCGATCTTC. This codes for CASSGSQGNAIF.

This clone appeared many times. This sequence joins TRBV28 and TRBJ2-1; the match to TRBD1 covers 9 bases. Germline V gives CDR1 MDHEN, CDR2 SYDVKM. V lost 6 bases, J lost 2 bases, and 11 bases stayed unmatched. The CDR3 loop spans 17 amino acids. The CDR3 region is CASSPISGQGAYNEQFF. CDR3 nucleotide sequence: TGTGCCAGCAGCCCAATATCGGGACAGGGTGCCTACAATGAGCAGTTCTTC.

The chain is built from TRBV7-2 and TRBJ1-1, with no clear D. V was clipped by 2 bases and J by 2 bases, with 15 bases between them. Germline CDR1 reads SGHTA; CDR2 reads FQGNSA. This CDR3 contains 16 residues. CDR3 nucleotide sequence: TGTGCCAGCAGCTTAAGAAGCCCGATCGATAACACTGAAGCTTTCTTT. It is translated as CASSLRSPIDNTEAFF.

The V call is TRBV2, the J call TRBJ1-2; no firm D call. The length of the CDR3 is 12 residues. Germline V CDR1 and CDR2: SNHLY, FYNNEI. The germline V and J ends were trimmed by 6 bases and 8 bases, with 13 bases remaining between them. The CDR3 nucleotides are TGTGCCAGCAGGACCTCCGGGGTCGGCTACACCTTC. This gives the protein CASRTSGVGYTF.

This chain joins TRBV2 and TRBJ2-1, with D perhaps TRBD2 (6 bases). V was trimmed by 6 bases and J by 5 bases, leaving 17 bases between them. Germline CDR1 is SNHLY and CDR2 is FYNNEI. This CDR3 is built from 15 residues. Here the CDR3 DNA reads TGTGCCAGCAGCGAACTAGCCTACACGAACAATGAGCAGTTCTTC. Translating gives CASSELAYTNNEQFF.

This clone was counted between two and nine times. The chain employs TRBV15 and TRBJ2-7; perhaps D is TRBD1 or TRBD2 (5 bases each). This CDR3 contains 13 residues. Trimming shortened V by 3 bases and J by 2 bases, and 8 bases separated the two germline ends. From germline, CDR1 is LNHNV and CDR2 YYDKDF (reference sequence). CDR3 amino acids: CATSSGGTYEQYF. The CDR3 DNA reads as TGTGCCACCAGCAGTGGGGGAACCTACGAGCAGTACTTC. Complete variable domain (other parts from reference TRBV15 and TRBJ2-7): DAMVIQNPRYQVTQFGKPVTLSCSQTLNHNVMYWYQQKSSQAPKLLFHYYDKDFNNEADTPDNFQSRRPNTSFCFLDIRSPGLGDTAMYLCATSSGGTYEQYFGPGTRLTVT.

This sequence joins TRBV14 and TRBJ2-7; D tentatively fits TRBD1 or TRBD2 (6 bases each). The V gene lost 5 bases and the J gene lost 6 bases, with 17 bases spanning the gap. The germline V gene has CDR1 SGHDN and CDR2 FVKESK. This CDR3 comprises 14 residues. The CDR3 here is CASSLGGTWVEQYF. The CDR3 coding sequence is TGTGCCAGCAGCTTAGGAGGGACATGGGTCGAGCAGTACTTC. Supplemented by reference TRBV14 and TRBJ2-7, the full variable domain reads EAGVTQFPSHSVIEKGQTVTLRCDPISGHDNLYWYRRVMGKEIKFLLHFVKESKQDESGMPNNRFLAERTGGTYSTLKVQPAELEDSGVYFCASSLGGTWVEQYFGPGTRLTVT.

The sample holds a few counts of this clone. V gene TRBV7-9 combines with J gene TRBJ1-2; D is unclear. Germline V gene lookup returns CDR1 SEHNR and CDR2 FQNEAQ (reference sequence). CDR3 size: 12 residues. Trimming removed 1 base at V and 6 bases at J, with 6 bases between. The CDR3 loop is CASSLGTDGYTF. The CDR3 DNA reads as TGTGCCAGCAGCTTAGGGACGGATGGCTACACCTTC.